This TCR beta chain was sequenced during a study of persistence of HIV-infected CD4 T cells (dated by TCRdb to 2020 to 2022). Context from the whole study: The median time participants had been on suppressive ART was eight to nine years. Peripheral blood samples of up to roughly 180 mL were obtained at multiple time points, with the exception of two participants, for whom leukapheresis was performed at a single time point. Anti-CD3/anti-CD28 stimulation activated a higher proportion of cells, with a lower memory fraction, than antigen stimulation. CMV- and HIV-1 Gag-responding CD4+ T cells were isolated from ART-treated individuals so that antigen-driven clonal expansion of HIV-1-infected cells could be examined. The clonality of all cells in each sorted population was assessed by TCRbeta sequencing, whereas the clonality of infected cells was assessed by proviral sequencing. In the cross-participant TCR cluster analysis, under ten participants were included for CMV and roughly seven participants were included for Gag. Study-wide conclusions, independent of this receptor: Significantly lower TCRbeta richness was observed in CMV- and Gag-responding cells than in anti-CD3/anti-CD28-responding cells, and higher oligoclonality was observed in CMV-responding cells than in CD3/CD28-stimulated and Gag-responding cells. Restriction of bulk TCR analyses to the rare CMV-responding cells that actually carried HIV-1 proviruses was not possible. Few individuals were included in the study, and only a limited range of antigens was tested. Within the same sorted populations, how oligoclonal the TCRs were correlated with how oligoclonal the proviruses were. Antigen-responding cells were enriched for expanded CDR3beta sequences that were degenerate, which suggests that CD4+ responses to CMV and Gag underwent convergent selection.

A note on this clone: This clone's antigen is unknown. Per-nucleotide qualities are absent, and no much larger clonotype sits a single base away.

TCRbeta repertoires were sequenced from genomic DNA with the immunoSEQ hsTCRB assay version 4 in survey mode. Genomic DNA was diluted to 8 to 10 ng/uL, using up to about 1 ug per sample for TCRbeta sequencing. The study's own analysis went as follows. ImmunoSeq Analyzer 3.0 was used for analysis of TCRbeta data, and diversity was computed on productive nucleotide rearrangements. Using the Immunarch R package, lower-bound TCR diversity was estimated with the improved Chao index and clonality was estimated with the Gini coefficient. Nucleotide rearrangements that differed but encoded the same CDR3beta amino acid sequence were counted as separate clonotypes. Differential abundance analysis identified TCRbeta sequences significantly enriched in antigen-responding cells relative to anti-CD3/anti-CD28-activated cells. GLIPH2 grouped TCRs by predicted peptide-MHC specificity, both within each participant and across combined participant data sets. The table comes from immuneACCESS by way of TCRdb, which keeps in-frame sequences with V and J called. Part of the clones is missing from these tables; in studies checked, under half for an unresolved V gene and the rest for unknown reasons. D and trimming were read from the DNA, whereas the V and J calls and clone size are those reported in that table. Here the sample has 35,000 to 50,000 clones; roughly 92% occur a single time. 1.5% to 2% of the sample belongs to the ten largest clones.

The CDR3 spans 14 residues, from the cysteine through the phenylalanine. Only CDR3 DNA remains: 42 bases, in frame from the first base. CDR1 SGHRS and CDR2 YFSETQ were looked up in the germline V gene. Trimming removed 1 base from V and 1 base from J, leaving 9 bases between the germline ends. Per the publication, the treatment or condition label means: suppressive antiretroviral therapy. As a nonspecific positive control representing the CD4+ T cell repertoire, cells were stimulated with anti-CD3/anti-CD28 magnetic beads. CD4+ T cells that responded were sorted based on upregulation of both CD40 ligand and CD69. Participants were HIV-1-infected adults who started suppressive ART during chronic infection. For at least 4 years, participants had undetectable plasma HIV-1 RNA, below 50 copies/mL. To be included, a participant needed positive CMV serology and a CD4+ T cell count above 400 cells/uL. Before stimulation, PBMCs were isolated using density centrifugation and then depleted of CD8+ T cells. For around 18 hours, the CD8-depleted PBMCs were stimulated with anti-CD28/CD49d costimulation, a CD40-blocking antibody, and enfuvirtide to prevent new infections. Cells were sorted on a Beckman Coulter MoFlo Legacy or XDP sorter, with propidium iodide excluding dead cells. Genomic DNA was extracted using the QIAamp DNA Mini Kit for samples with more than one million cells and using the Quick-DNA Microprep Kit for all other samples.

The material was CD4+ T cells sorted from PBMCs after approximately 19-hour stimulation, obtained from a patient who received antiretroviral therapy. Reading the label with the study, this specimen's cell subset or site is: CD40L+CD69+ CD4 T cells responding to anti-CD3/anti-CD28 beads, representing the overall repertoire. The sequence derives from an adult man with HIV who was CMV-seropositive. The sequence is built from TRBV5-1 and TRBJ2-7; a tentative D match to TRBD1 spans 5 bases. The CDR3 here reads CASSLTTGSYEQYF. The DNA sequence is as follows: TGCGCCAGCAGCTTGACCACAGGTTCCTACGAGCAGTACTTC.